This section outlines one T cell receptor beta chain sequence together with its context. This specimen comes from a study of control samples from healthy donors and cancer patients. Using immunoSEQ multiplex PCR, the repertoire was profiled, and TCRdb retains in-frame clones only, with some absent. The table includes about 410,000 clones, 80% to 95% detected once. The CDR3 length is 15 residues. Germline V gene lookup returns CDR1 SNHLY and CDR2 FYNNEI. Trimming stripped 7 bases from V and 8 bases from J, with 21 bases between. The chain is built from TRBV2 and TRBJ2-1; D is tentatively TRBD1 or TRBD2 (5 bases each). The sequenced material came from PBMCs. This receptor was taken from a man in his forties with head and neck cancer. The CDR3 DNA reads as TGTGCCAGCACCAAGGAAGGGACCTCGGAGGATGAGCAGTTCTTC. Its translation: CASTKEGTSEDEQFF.